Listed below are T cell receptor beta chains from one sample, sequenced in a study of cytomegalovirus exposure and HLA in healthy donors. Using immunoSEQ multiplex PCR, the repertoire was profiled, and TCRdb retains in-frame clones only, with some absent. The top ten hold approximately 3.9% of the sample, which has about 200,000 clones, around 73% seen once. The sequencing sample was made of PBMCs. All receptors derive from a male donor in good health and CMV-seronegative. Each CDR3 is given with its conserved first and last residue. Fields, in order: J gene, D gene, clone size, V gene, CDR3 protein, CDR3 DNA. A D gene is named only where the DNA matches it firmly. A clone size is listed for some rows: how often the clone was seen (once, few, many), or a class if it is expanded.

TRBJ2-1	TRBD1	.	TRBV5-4	CASSFQTGGYNEQFF	TGTGCCAGCAGCTTTCAGACAGGGGGTTACAATGAGCAGTTCTTC
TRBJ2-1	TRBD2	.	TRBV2	CASSDGGRIDNEQFF	TGTGCCAGCAGTGATGGCGGGAGGATAGACAATGAGCAGTTCTTC
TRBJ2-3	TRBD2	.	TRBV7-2	CASSLTGTSGTDTQYF	TGTGCCAGCAGCTTGACGGGGACTAGCGGCACAGATACGCAGTATTTT
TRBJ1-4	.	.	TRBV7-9	CSSSLAQGLNEKLFF	TGTTCCAGCAGCTTAGCCCAGGGCCTTAATGAAAAACTGTTTTTT
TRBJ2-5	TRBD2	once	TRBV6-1	CASSEDRAGGGETQYF	TGTGCCAGCAGTGAAGATAGGGCGGGAGGAGGGGAGACCCAGTACTTC
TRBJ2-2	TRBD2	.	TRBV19	CASSRLAGGANTGELFF	TGTGCCAGTAGTCGTTTAGCGGGAGGAGCGAACACCGGGGAGCTGTTTTTT
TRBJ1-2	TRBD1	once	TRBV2	CAGDRGSDGYTF	TGTGCCGGGGACAGGGGTTCGGATGGCTACACCTTC
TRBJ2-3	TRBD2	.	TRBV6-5	CASSSAGTRTDTQYF	TGTGCCAGCAGTTCCGCCGGGACTAGGACAGATACGCAGTATTTT
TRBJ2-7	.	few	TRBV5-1	CASSSSSGSYEQYF	TGCGCCAGCAGCTCGAGTAGCGGCTCCTACGAGCAGTACTTC
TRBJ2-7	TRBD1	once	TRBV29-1	CSVGGHRDRGGSEQYF	TGCAGCGTTGGAGGGCACCGGGACAGGGGAGGGAGCGAGCAGTACTTC
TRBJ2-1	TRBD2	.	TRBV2	CASSGLGTSGAQLEQFF	TGTGCCAGCAGTGGCCTTGGGACTAGCGGAGCACAGCTTGAGCAGTTCTTC
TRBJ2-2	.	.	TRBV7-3	CASSLEAGELFF	TGTGCCAGCAGCTTAGAGGCCGGGGAGCTGTTTTTT
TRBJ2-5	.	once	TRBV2	CASSDDSRGTQYF	TGTGCCAGCAGCGACGACTCTAGGGGGACCCAGTACTTC
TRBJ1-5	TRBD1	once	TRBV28	CASSRGQGQLGNQPQHF	TGTGCCAGCAGCCGGGGACAGGGCCAATTAGGCAATCAGCCCCAGCATTTT
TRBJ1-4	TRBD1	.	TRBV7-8	CASSLRQGAYEKLFF	TGTGCCAGCAGCTTGAGACAGGGGGCGTATGAAAAACTGTTTTTT
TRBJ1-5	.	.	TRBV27	CASSFLGGFKGPQPQHF	TGTGCCAGCAGTTTTCTGGGAGGGTTCAAGGGGCCTCAGCCCCAGCATTTT
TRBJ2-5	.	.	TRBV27	CASSSGLGQPQYF	TGTGCCAGCAGTTCCGGACTGGGTCAACCCCAGTACTTC
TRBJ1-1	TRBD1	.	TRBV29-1	CSVRTGGTEAFF	TGCAGCGTCAGGACAGGGGGGACTGAAGCTTTCTTT
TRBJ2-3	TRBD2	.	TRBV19	CASRASGVTDTQYF	TGTGCCAGTAGGGCTAGCGGCGTCACAGATACGCAGTATTTT
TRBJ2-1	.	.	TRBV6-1	CASSEWSTRNEQFF	TGTGCCAGCAGTGAATGGTCGACACGGAATGAGCAGTTCTTC
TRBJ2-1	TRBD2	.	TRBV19	CASTWTSGIYNEQFF	TGTGCCAGTACCTGGACTAGCGGGATCTACAATGAGCAGTTCTTC
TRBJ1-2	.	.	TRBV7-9	CASSRADYGYTF	TGTGCCAGCTCGCGGGCGGACTATGGCTACACCTTC
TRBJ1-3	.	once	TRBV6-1	CASSELGALSGNTIYF	TGTGCCAGCAGTGAACTGGGGGCACTCTCTGGAAACACCATATATTTT
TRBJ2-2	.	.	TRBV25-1	CASSGAGDTGELFF	TGTGCCAGCAGTGGGGCAGGGGATACCGGGGAGCTGTTTTTT
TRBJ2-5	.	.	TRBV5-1	CASSRGGGPEETQYF	TGCGCCAGCAGCAGGGGGGGAGGGCCGGAAGAGACCCAGTACTTC
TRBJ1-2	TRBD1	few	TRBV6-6	CASSSTQQGFGYTF	TGTGCCAGCAGTTCGACCCAACAGGGGTTTGGCTACACCTTC
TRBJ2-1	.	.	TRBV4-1	CASSQVQGSSEQFF	TGCGCCAGCAGCCAAGTTCAGGGTTCCAGTGAGCAGTTCTTC
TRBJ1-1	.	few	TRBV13	CASSSASGQPEAFF	TGTGCCAGCAGCTCCGCAAGCGGACAGCCCGAAGCTTTCTTT
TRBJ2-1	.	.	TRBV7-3	CASSLTAGSYNEQFF	TGTGCCAGCAGCTTAACGGCGGGCTCCTACAATGAGCAGTTCTTC
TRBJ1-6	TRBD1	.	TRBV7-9	CASTLGQGGSPLHF	TGTGCCAGCACCCTGGGACAGGGCGGTTCACCCCTCCACTTT